These 28 T cell receptor beta chains were all obtained from the same sample, sequenced in a study of blood T cells in healthy people across ages. The second PCR ran roughly 6 to 12 cycles with a sample-barcoded 5' primer and J-beta primers. TCRdb re-called the 5' RACE reads with MiXCR, one entry per CDR3 protein. This table holds about 640,000 distinct CDR3 sequences, about 30% found once. Sequences were obtained from blood. The receptors were sampled from a woman of 80 years or more in good health.

This clonotype turned up a few times. The chain carries TRBV5-5 and TRBJ1-1, with D maybe TRBD1 (5 bases). Germline V gives CDR1 SGHKS, CDR2 YYEKEE (reference sequence). The CDR3 length is 12 residues. The chain's CDR3 is CVRGVEGTEAFF. The CDR3 nucleotides are TGTGTACGGGGGGTCGAGGGCACTGAAGCTTTCTTT.

V is TRBV6-5 and J is TRBJ1-1, with D perhaps matching TRBD1 (6 bases). The V gene lost 7 bases and the J gene lost 8 bases, with 14 bases spanning the gap. Germline lookup yields CDR1 MNHEY and CDR2 SVGAGI. The CDR3 runs 12 residues. The chain's CDR3 is CASITTGREAFF. CDR3 nucleotides: TGTGCCAGCATTACCACAGGGAGGGAAGCTTTCTTT.

The chain joins TRBV7-9 to TRBJ1-1, with 9 bases that match TRBD1. The ends lost 7 bases at V and 2 bases at J; junction bases unmatched: 8. CDR3 length equals 15 residues. From germline, CDR1 is SEHNR and CDR2 FQNEAQ (reference sequence). The CDR3 reads CASTALQGANTEAFF. CDR3 coding DNA: TGTGCCAGCACAGCCTTACAGGGGGCAAACACTGAAGCTTTCTTT. Full variable domain (missing parts from reference TRBV7-9 and TRBJ1-1): DTGVSQNPRHKITKRGQNVTFRCDPISEHNRLYWYRQTLGQGPEFLTYFQNEAQLEKSRLLSDRFSAERPKGSFSTLEIQRTEQGDSAMYLCASTALQGANTEAFFGQGTRLTVV.

The table lists this clonotype with a few counts. With a much larger clone just one base away, this may be a read error. V usage is TRBV7-2 and J usage is TRBJ2-7, with 7 bases matching TRBD1. J gave up 5 bases and V 1 base, and 8 bases lay outside the gene matches. The germline V gene has CDR1 SGHTA and CDR2 FQGNSA. The CDR3 is 15 amino acids. The CDR3, as DNA: TGTGCCAGCAGCTTAGTAAACAGGGGATGTGACGAGCAGTACTTC. Translated: CASSLVNRGCDEQYF. Filled out from reference TRBV7-2 and TRBJ2-7, the complete variable domain reads GAGVSQSPSNKVTEKGKDVELRCDPISGHTALYWYRQSLGQGLEFLIYFQGNSAPDKSGLPSDRFSAERTGGSVSTLTIQRTQQEDSAVYLCASSLVNRGCDEQYFGPGTRLTVT.

This clonotype has more than one count but fewer than ten. The chain combines TRBV28 with TRBJ2-3, with 8 nucleotides matching TRBD2. The germline V gene encodes CDR1 MDHEN and CDR2 SYDVKM. This CDR3 has 15 residues. The J segment lost 5 bases and the V segment lost 6 bases, leaving 10 bases of the junction unmatched. The CDR3 spells CASSTTGRAKDTQYF. For the CDR3, the DNA is TGTGCCAGCAGCACTACCGGGAGGGCGAAAGATACGCAGTATTTT.

In this sample, this clonotype turned up a few times. The chain couples TRBV20-1 to TRBJ1-1; 7 bases are shared with TRBD1. V dropped 1 base and J dropped 7; count of bases not matched to a gene: 6. This CDR3 spans 13 amino acids. CDR1 and CDR2 from the germline V gene are DFQATT and SNEGSKA (reference sequence). The CDR3 nucleotides read TGCAGTGCTAGAGGGCCTGGGACAGTTGAAGCTTTCTTT. The encoded protein is CSARGPGTVEAFF.

As concerns this clonotype: Given a much more abundant clone one base away, this may be a read error. The rearrangement uses TRBV2 and TRBJ1-1; tentatively, D is TRBD1 (5 bases). CDR3 size: 11 residues. Germline V gene data show CDR1 as SNHLY and CDR2 as FYNNEI. The CDR3 sequence is CTSRSGAEAFF. The CDR3 DNA reads TGTACCAGCAGATCCGGGGCGGAAGCTTTCTTT. The whole variable domain, filled in from reference TRBV2 and TRBJ1-1, reads EPEVTQTPSHQVTQMGQEVILRCVPISNHLYFYWYRQILGQKVEFLVSFYNNEISEKSEIFDDQFSVERPDGSNFTLKIRSTKLEDSAMYFCTSRSGAEAFFGQGTRLTVV.

This clonotype was detected many times. The V and J genes are TRBV7-9 and TRBJ2-3; possibly TRBD1 for D (7 bases). V was trimmed by 4 bases and J by 5 bases, leaving 10 bases between them. This CDR3 spans 13 amino acids. In germline, CDR1 is SEHNR, CDR2 FQNEAQ (reference sequence). CDR3 sequence: CASSYQGGDTQYF. The DNA of the CDR3 is TGTGCCAGCAGCTATCAGGGGGGAGATACGCAGTATTTT.

About this clonotype: This sequence may be a read error, since a much larger clone differs from it by one base. V gene TRBV6-1 combines with J gene TRBJ2-5; 9 bases line up with TRBD1. The CDR3 consists of 15 residues. Germline V gene sequence: CDR1 MNHNS, CDR2 SASEGT. The junction had 5 bases not matched to a gene; V was cut back by 1 base and J by 5 bases. The CDR3 protein is CASSEGTGVGETQYF. The CDR3 nucleotides read TGTGCCAGCAGTGAAGGGACAGGGGTGGGGGAGACCCAGTACTTC.

As regards this clonotype: This may be a read error, as it is one base from a much larger clone. J is TRBJ2-1 and V is TRBV20-1; 9 positions match TRBD2. Germline CDR1 and CDR2: DFQATT and SNEGSKA (reference sequence). The CDR3 consists of 13 residues. The CDR3, as DNA: TGCAGTGTTAGAGCGGGGGGTTACAATGAGCAGTTCTTC. Protein product: CSVRAGGYNEQFF.

The chain links TRBV9 to TRBJ2-1; 7 nucleotides match TRBD2. Germline-derived CDR1 and CDR2 are SGDLS and YYNGEE. This CDR3 comprises 14 residues. Trimming at V came to 1 base and at J to 7 bases, leaving 5 bases not matched to a gene. CDR3 bases: TGTGCCAGCAGCGTAACAGCGGGGATGAATGAGCAGTTCTTC. It specifies CASSVTAGMNEQFF.

This clonotype has at least ten counts. The chain uses TRBV5-6 and TRBJ2-5, with 9 bases matching TRBD1. Per the germline V gene, CDR1 is SGHDT and CDR2 is YYEEEE. V lost 3 bases, J lost 4 bases, and 10 bases stayed unmatched. The length of the CDR3 is 16 residues. Here the CDR3 DNA reads TGTGCCAGCAGCTCGGACAGGGGAGTAGGTAGAGAGACCCAGTACTTC. Translating gives CASSSDRGVGRETQYF.

This clonotype was recorded many times. CDR3 sequence reads: CASEPGLGPYNEQFF. The CDR3, as DNA: TGTGCCAGTGAACCGGGACTAGGCCCCTACAATGAGCAGTTCTTC. J is TRBJ2-1 and V is TRBV19; 8 bases agree with TRBD2. The germline CDR1 and CDR2 sequences are LNHDA and SQIVND (reference sequence). Losses at the gene ends were 8 bases for V and 2 bases for J; bases not matched to a gene: 8. CDR3 length equals 15 residues.

This clonotype was counted many times. The V call is TRBV24-1, the J call TRBJ1-5; D gene unclear. The CDR3 covers 13 residues. V lost 5 bases to trimming and J lost 6 bases, with 10 bases between them. CDR1 and CDR2 (germline): KGHDR, SFDVKD. The CDR3 nucleotides are TGTGCCACCAGTGGAGGCAATGGTCAGCCCCAGCATTTT. Amino acids: CATSGGNGQPQHF.

As concerns this clonotype: A much larger clone differs by one base, so this may be a read error. The genes are TRBV7-6 and TRBJ2-5; D may match TRBD1 or TRBD2 (5 bases each). V gave up 5 bases and J gave up 7 bases, with 14 bases separating them. CDR3 length: 13 residues. Germline V gives CDR1 SGHVS, CDR2 FNYEAQ. This CDR3 is CASSPLPGGTQYF. In DNA, the CDR3 is TGTGCCAGCAGCCCATTGCCTGGGGGGACCCAGTACTTC.

The gene calls are TRBV7-2 and TRBJ1-2; D remains ambiguous. The CDR3 consists of 14 residues. CDR1 is SGHTA and CDR2 is FQGNSA in the germline V gene. V was pared by 5 bases and J by 7 bases, with 17 bases between. The CDR3 DNA reads TGTGCCAGCAGCCCCTGGGAGGGCGGGCTTGGCTACACCTTC. Translating gives CASSPWEGGLGYTF.

This clonotype showed up just a few times. The chain employs TRBV5-1 and TRBJ2-3; 8 bases are a match to TRBD1. This CDR3 is built from 16 residues. J lost 6 bases, V lost 4 bases, and 13 bases had no gene match. Per germline, CDR1 SGHRS and CDR2 YFSETQ. The CDR3 is CASSPGGPGGLDTQYF. As DNA, the CDR3 is TGCGCCAGCAGCCCAGGTGGGCCAGGGGGCTTGGATACGCAGTATTTT.

Points on this clonotype: A much larger clone lies a single base off, so this may be a read error. This rearrangement joins TRBV5-1 to TRBJ1-2; no reliable D call. The V gene's germline CDR1 is SGHRS and CDR2 YFSETQ. The CDR3 is 15 residues long. The CDR3 coding sequence is TGCGCCAACAGCTTGGGCACGACAACCATCTATGGCTACACCTTC. This codes for CANSLGTTTIYGYTF.

About this clonotype itself: Since a much larger clone is just one base distant, this may be a read error. The chain combines TRBV20-1 with TRBJ2-7, with 8 positions matching TRBD2. CDR1 and CDR2 (germline): DFQATT, SNEGSKA (reference sequence). Unmatched junction bases numbered 11, after V lost 0 bases and J lost 7 bases. There are 15 residues in the CDR3. The CDR3 nucleotides are TGCAGTGCTAGAGATCCGGGGGGGCATATTAATGAGCAGTACTTC. Translation gives CSARDPGGHINEQYF.

The CDR3: CASSTRLAGVDTQYF. CDR3 bases: TGTGCCAGCAGCACTCGACTAGCGGGGGTAGATACGCAGTATTTT. V usage is TRBV4-2 and J usage is TRBJ2-3, with 12 bases identical to TRBD2. V shed 5 bases and J 5 bases; nucleotides not matched to a gene: 5. Germline V gene sequence: CDR1 LGHNA, CDR2 YNFKEQ. The CDR3 is made up of 15 amino acids.

In its sample, this clonotype was seen many times. The J gene is TRBJ2-1, the V gene TRBV24-1, with D possibly TRBD1 on 6 matching bases. V lost 3 bases and J 4 bases, leaving 6 bases between the germline ends. This CDR3 contains 13 residues. Germline-derived CDR1 and CDR2 are KGHDR and SFDVKD. In DNA form, the CDR3 reads TGTGCCACCAGTGATCAGGGGTACAATGAGCAGTTCTTC. This translates into CATSDQGYNEQFF.

This clonotype was observed at least ten times. The rearrangement links TRBV3-1 to TRBJ2-5; TRBD2 might be the D (6 bases). The CDR3 length is 13 residues. From germline, CDR1 is LGHDT and CDR2 YNNKEL (reference sequence). Trimming took off 4 bases at V and 5 bases at J, with 11 bases between the two ends. CDR3 protein: CASSPSGRETQYF. CDR3 coding DNA: TGTGCCAGCAGCCCCAGCGGGCGTGAGACCCAGTACTTC.

This clonotype was seen at least ten times. The chain employs TRBV20-1 and TRBJ2-1; 8 bases are a match to TRBD1. The CDR3 totals 13 residues. The germline gives CDR1 DFQATT, CDR2 SNEGSKA (reference sequence). After removal of 8 bases from V and 8 bases from J, the junction contained 11 bases not matched to a gene. CDR3 DNA sequence: TGCAGTATACAAGGACAGGGTGCCCATGAGCAGTTCTTC. This codes for CSIQGQGAHEQFF.

V usage is TRBV9 and J usage is TRBJ2-7; D is possibly TRBD2 (5 bases). This CDR3 region has 14 residues. Per germline, CDR1 SGDLS and CDR2 YYNGEE. The V and J ends lost 2 bases and 1 base respectively, with 10 bases between them. CDR3 sequence: CASSVDLASYEQYF. DNA for the CDR3: TGTGCCAGCAGCGTTGATCTAGCTTCCTACGAGCAGTACTTC.

This clonotype was seen ten or more times. V is TRBV12-3 or TRBV12-4 and J is TRBJ2-3; the match to TRBD2 covers 9 bases. The J segment lost 2 bases and the V segment lost 0 bases, leaving 9 bases of the junction unmatched. CDR3 length: 18 residues. The CDR3 DNA is TGTGCCAGCAGTTTAGCAAGCGGGGGGCTCCGCGCCACAGATACGCAGTATTTT. Translated, it gives CASSLASGGLRATDTQYF.

This clonotype was detected ten times or more. The chain has TRBV6-5 and TRBJ2-4; tentative D call: TRBD2 (5 bases). The ends were cut back, 6 bases at V and 7 bases at J, with 19 bases in the middle. The germline V gene encodes CDR1 MNHEY and CDR2 SVGAGI. The CDR3 is 15 amino acids. The CDR3 DNA reads TGTGCCAGCAGCCTACGAGCGACCCAGCGGAACATTCAGTACTTC. This gives the protein CASSLRATQRNIQYF.

As concerns this clonotype: A much larger clone lies one base from this, so it may be a read error. The chain joins TRBV4-2 to TRBJ2-1; TRBD2 aligns across 7 bases. With V trimmed by 4 bases and J by 3 bases, 6 bases remained unmatched. CDR3 length: 15 residues. Per the germline V gene, CDR1 is LGHNA and CDR2 is YNFKEQ. CDR3 loop: CASSLRGGDYNEQFF. In DNA, the CDR3 is TGTGCCAGCAGCCTGAGGGGAGGGGACTACAATGAGCAGTTCTTC.

This clonotype was picked up a small number of times. With a much larger clone just one base away, this may be a read error. The chain has TRBV9 and TRBJ2-1, with a possible D match to TRBD2 (5 bases). The CDR3 has 14 residues. V was shortened by 3 bases and J by 5 bases, with 12 bases between the two germline ends. CDR1 is SGDLS, CDR2 YYNGEE, per germline. Written as DNA, the CDR3 is TGTGCCAGCAGCGGAGTAGCTAGCAACAATGAGCAGTTCTTC. It encodes CASSGVASNNEQFF.